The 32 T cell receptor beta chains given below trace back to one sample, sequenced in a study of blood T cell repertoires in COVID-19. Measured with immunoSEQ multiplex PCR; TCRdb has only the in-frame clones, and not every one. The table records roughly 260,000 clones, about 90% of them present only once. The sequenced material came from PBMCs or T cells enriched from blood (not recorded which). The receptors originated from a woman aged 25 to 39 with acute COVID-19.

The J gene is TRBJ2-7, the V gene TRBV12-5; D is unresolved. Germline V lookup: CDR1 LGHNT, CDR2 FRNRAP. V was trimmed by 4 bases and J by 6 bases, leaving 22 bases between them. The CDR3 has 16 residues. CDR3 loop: CASGSSGSFSTGEQYF. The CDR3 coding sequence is TGTGCTAGTGGTTCCTCCGGGTCCTTCTCTACGGGCGAGCAGTACTTC.

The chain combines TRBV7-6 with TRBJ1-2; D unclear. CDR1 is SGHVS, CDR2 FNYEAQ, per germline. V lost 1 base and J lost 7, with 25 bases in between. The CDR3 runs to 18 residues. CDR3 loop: CASSLGRSLALGSGGYTF. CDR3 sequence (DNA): TGTGCCAGCAGCTTAGGGAGGTCACTGGCTCTCGGTTCAGGTGGCTACACCTTC.

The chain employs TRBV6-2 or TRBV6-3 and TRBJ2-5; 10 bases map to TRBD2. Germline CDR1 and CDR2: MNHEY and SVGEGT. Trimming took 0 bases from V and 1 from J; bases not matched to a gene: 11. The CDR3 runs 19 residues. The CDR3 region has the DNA TGTGCCAGCAGTTACTCGCGAAGCGGGAGGGAGCGAAGCCAAGAGACCCAGTACTTC. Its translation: CASSYSRSGRERSQETQYF.

The CDR3 DNA is TGTGCCAGCAGCTTAGTTGCCTTAGCGGGGGGGACCTACAATGAGCAGTTCTTC. Its protein product is CASSLVALAGGTYNEQFF. This chain links TRBV7-2 with TRBJ2-1; 11 nucleotides match TRBD2. J was trimmed by 2 bases and V by 1 base; bases with no gene match: 7. The germline CDR1 and CDR2 sequences are SGHTA and FQGNSA. The CDR3 spans 18 residues.

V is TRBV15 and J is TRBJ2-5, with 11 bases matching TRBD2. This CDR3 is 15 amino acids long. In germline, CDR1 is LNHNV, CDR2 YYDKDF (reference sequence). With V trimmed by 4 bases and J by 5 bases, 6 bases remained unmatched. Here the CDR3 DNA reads TGTGCCACCAGCATGATAGCGGGGGGGCGCGAGACCCAGTACTTC. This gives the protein CATSMIAGGRETQYF.

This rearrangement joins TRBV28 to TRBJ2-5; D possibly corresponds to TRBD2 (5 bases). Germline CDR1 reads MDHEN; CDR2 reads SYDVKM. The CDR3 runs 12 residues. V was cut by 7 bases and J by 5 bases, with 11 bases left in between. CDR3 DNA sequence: TGTGCCAGCATAAGCTCGGGGGAGACCCAGTACTTC. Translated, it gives CASISSGETQYF.

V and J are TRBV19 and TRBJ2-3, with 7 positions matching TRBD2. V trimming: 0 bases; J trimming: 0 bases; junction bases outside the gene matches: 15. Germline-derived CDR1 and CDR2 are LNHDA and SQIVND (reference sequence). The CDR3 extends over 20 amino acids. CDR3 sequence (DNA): TGTGCCAGTAGTATAGAGGCTAGCGGTGATTCCAGCGTGAGCACAGATACGCAGTATTTT. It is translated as CASSIEASGDSSVSTDTQYF.

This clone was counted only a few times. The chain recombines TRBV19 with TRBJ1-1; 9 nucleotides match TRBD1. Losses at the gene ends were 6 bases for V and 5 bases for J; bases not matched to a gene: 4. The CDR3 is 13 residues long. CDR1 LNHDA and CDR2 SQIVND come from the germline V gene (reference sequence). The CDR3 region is CASSIDRGTEAFF. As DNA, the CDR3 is TGTGCCAGTAGCATCGACAGGGGGACTGAAGCTTTCTTT.

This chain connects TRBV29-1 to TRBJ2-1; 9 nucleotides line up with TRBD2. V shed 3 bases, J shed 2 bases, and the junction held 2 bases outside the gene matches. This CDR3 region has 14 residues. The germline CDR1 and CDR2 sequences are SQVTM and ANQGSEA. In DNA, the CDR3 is TGCAGCGTTGAGGCGGGGGGGCCCTACAATGAGCAGTTCTTC. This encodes CSVEAGGPYNEQFF.

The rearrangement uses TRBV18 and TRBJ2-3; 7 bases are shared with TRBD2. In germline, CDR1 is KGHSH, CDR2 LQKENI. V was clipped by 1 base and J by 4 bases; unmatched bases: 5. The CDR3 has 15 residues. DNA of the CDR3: TGTGCCAGCTCACCACAAGCGGGGTGGCCAGATACGCAGTATTTT. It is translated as CASSPQAGWPDTQYF.

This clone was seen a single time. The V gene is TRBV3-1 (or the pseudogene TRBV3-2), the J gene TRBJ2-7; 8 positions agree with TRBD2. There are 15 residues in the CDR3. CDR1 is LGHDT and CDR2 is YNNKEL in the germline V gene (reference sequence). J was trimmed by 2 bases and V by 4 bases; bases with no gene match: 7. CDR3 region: CASSLRGSGAYEQYF. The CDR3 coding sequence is TGTGCCAGCAGCCTCCGTGGTAGCGGGGCCTACGAGCAGTACTTC.

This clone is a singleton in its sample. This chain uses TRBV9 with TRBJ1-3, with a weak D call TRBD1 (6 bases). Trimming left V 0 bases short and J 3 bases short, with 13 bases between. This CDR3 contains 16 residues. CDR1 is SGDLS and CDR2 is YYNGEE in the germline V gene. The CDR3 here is CASSVAGQSFGNTIYF. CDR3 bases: TGTGCCAGCAGCGTAGCAGGACAGTCATTTGGAAACACCATATATTTT. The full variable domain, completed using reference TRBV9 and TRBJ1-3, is DSGVTQTPKHLITATGQRVTLRCSPRSGDLSVYWYQQSLDQGLQFLIQYYNGEERAKGNILERFSAQQFPDLHSELNLSSLELGDSALYFCASSVAGQSFGNTIYFGEGSWLTVV.

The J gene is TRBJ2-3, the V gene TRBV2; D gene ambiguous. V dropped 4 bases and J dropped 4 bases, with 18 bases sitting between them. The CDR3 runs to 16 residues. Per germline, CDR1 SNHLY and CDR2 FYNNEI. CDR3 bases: TGTGCCAGCAGTGTGTTTGGCGGTGGTCCACCAGATACGCAGTATTTT. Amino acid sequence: CASSVFGGGPPDTQYF.

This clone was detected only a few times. The chain's CDR3 is CASSYVAGGAYNEQFF. The CDR3 nucleotides read TGTGCCAGCAGTTATGTAGCGGGAGGGGCCTACAATGAGCAGTTCTTC. The chain links TRBV28 to TRBJ2-1; TRBD2 aligns across 11 bases. V lost 4 bases to trimming and J lost 2 bases; unmatched junction nucleotides: 4. CDR1 is MDHEN and CDR2 is SYDVKM in the germline V gene. This CDR3 region has 16 residues.

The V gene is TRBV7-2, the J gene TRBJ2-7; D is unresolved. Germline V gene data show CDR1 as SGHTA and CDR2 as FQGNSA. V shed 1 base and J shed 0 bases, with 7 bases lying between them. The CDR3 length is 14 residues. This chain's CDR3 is CASSLEYSSYEQYF. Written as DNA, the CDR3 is TGTGCCAGCAGCTTAGAATACAGCTCCTACGAGCAGTACTTC.

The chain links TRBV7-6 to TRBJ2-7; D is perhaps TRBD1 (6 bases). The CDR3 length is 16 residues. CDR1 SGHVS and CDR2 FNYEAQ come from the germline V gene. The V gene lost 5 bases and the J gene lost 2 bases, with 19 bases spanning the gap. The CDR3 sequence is CASSTTGGRAPYEQYF. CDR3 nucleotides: TGTGCCAGCAGCACGACAGGTGGCCGGGCCCCCTACGAGCAGTACTTC.

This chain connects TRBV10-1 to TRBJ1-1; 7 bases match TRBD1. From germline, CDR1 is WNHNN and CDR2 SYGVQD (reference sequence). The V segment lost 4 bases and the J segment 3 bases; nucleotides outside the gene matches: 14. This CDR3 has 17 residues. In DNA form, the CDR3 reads TGCGCCAGCAGTGGTCAAAGGGGGCCGCTTTCGGACACTGAAGCTTTCTTT. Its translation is CASSGQRGPLSDTEAFF.

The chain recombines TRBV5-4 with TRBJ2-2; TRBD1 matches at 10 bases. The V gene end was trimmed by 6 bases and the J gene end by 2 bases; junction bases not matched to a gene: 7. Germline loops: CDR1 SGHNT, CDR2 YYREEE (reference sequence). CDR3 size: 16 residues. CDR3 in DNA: TGTGCCAGCACCCCAGGACAGGGGGGCAACACCGGGGAGCTGTTTTTT. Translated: CASTPGQGGNTGELFF.

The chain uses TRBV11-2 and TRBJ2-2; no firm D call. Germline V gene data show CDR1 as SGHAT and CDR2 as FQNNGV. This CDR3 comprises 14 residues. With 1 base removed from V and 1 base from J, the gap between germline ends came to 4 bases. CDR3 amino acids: CASSLVRNTGELFF. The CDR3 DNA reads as TGTGCCAGCAGCTTAGTCAGGAACACCGGGGAGCTGTTTTTT. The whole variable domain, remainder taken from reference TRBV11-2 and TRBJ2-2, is EAGVAQSPRYKIIEKRQSVAFWCNPISGHATLYWYQQILGQGPKLLIQFQNNGVVDDSQLPKDRFSAERLKGVDSTLKIQPAKLEDSAVYLCASSLVRNTGELFFGEGSRLTVL.

CDR3 in DNA: TGCGCCAGCAGCCTCTTGGGGACAGACGGAAACACCATATATTTT. Protein sequence: CASSLLGTDGNTIYF. The chain links TRBV4-3 to TRBJ1-3, with 7 nucleotides matching TRBD1. This CDR3 contains 15 residues. Losses at the gene ends were 4 bases for V and 4 bases for J; bases not matched to a gene: 7. Germline CDR1 reads LGHNA; CDR2 reads YSLEER.

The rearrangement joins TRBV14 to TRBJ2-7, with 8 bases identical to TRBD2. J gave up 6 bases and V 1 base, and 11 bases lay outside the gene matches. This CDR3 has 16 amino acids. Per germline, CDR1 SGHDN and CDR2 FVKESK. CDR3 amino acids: CASSQGSGLAGFEQYF. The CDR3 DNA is TGTGCCAGCAGCCAAGGTTCGGGATTAGCGGGATTCGAGCAGTACTTC.

CDR3 DNA sequence: TGTGCCAGCAGCCCCGGTTGGTCTGACACCGGGGAGCTGTTTTTT. This sequence encodes CASSPGWSDTGELFF. The V and J genes are TRBV7-9 and TRBJ2-2; D is unresolved. The V gene lost 5 bases and the J gene lost 3 bases, with 13 bases spanning the gap. There are 15 residues in the CDR3. Germline V gene sequence: CDR1 SEHNR, CDR2 FQNEAQ (reference sequence).

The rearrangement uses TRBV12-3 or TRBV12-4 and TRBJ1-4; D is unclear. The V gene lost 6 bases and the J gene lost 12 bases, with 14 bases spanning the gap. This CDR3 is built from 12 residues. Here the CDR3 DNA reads TGTGCCAGCAGCCTCTTTGAGATAGAACTGTTTTTT. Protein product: CASSLFEIELFF.

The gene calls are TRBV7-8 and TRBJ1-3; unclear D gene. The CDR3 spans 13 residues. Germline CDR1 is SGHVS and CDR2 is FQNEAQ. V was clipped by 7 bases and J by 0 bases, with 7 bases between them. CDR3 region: CASIQDSGNTIYF. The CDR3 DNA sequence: TGTGCCAGCATTCAGGACTCTGGAAACACCATATATTTT.

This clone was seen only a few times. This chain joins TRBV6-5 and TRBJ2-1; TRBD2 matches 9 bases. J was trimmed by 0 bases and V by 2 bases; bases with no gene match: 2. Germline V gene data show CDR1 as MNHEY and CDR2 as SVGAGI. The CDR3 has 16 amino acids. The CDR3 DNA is TGTGCCAGCAGTTACAGACTAGCGGCCTCCTACAATGAGCAGTTCTTC. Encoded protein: CASSYRLAASYNEQFF.

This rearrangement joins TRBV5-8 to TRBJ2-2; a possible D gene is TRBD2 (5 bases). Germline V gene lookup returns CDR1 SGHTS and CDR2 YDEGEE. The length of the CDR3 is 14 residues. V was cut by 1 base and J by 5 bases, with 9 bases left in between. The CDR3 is CASSLTLVTGELFF. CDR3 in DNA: TGTGCCAGCAGCTTGACACTAGTTACCGGGGAGCTGTTTTTT.

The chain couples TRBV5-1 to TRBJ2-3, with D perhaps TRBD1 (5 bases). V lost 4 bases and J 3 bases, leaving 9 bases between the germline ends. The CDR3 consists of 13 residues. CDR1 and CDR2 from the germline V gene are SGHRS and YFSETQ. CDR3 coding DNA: TGCGCCAGCAGCCTCAGACAGACAGATACGCAGTATTTT. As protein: CASSLRQTDTQYF.

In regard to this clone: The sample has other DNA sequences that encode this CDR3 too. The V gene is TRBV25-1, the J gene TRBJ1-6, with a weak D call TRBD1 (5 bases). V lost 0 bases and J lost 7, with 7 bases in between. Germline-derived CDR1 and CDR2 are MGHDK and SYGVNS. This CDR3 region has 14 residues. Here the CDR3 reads CASSEYGGNSPLHF. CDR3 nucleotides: TGTGCCAGCAGTGAATATGGGGGGAATTCACCCCTCCACTTT.

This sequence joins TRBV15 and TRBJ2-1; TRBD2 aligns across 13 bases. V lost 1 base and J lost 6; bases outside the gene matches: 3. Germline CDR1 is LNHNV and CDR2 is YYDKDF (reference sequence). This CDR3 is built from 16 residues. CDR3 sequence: CATSRGTSGGINEQFF. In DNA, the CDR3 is TGTGCCACCAGCAGAGGGACTAGCGGGGGAATCAATGAGCAGTTCTTC.

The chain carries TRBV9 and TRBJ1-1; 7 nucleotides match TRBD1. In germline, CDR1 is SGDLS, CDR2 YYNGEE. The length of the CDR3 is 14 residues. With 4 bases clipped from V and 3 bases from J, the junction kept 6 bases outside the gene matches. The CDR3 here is CASSPGGYDTEAFF. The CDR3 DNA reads TGTGCCAGCAGCCCAGGGGGGTATGACACTGAAGCTTTCTTT.

CDR3 in DNA: TGTGCCAGCAGTTTATATAATCGGGGGAGGGCTGAAGCTTTCTTT. Amino acids: CASSLYNRGRAEAFF. V gene TRBV28 combines with J gene TRBJ1-1, with D perhaps TRBD1 (5 bases). Between the trimmed V and J ends, which lost 1 base and 6 bases, there was a span of 15 bases. Per the germline V gene, CDR1 is MDHEN and CDR2 is SYDVKM. The CDR3 covers 15 residues.

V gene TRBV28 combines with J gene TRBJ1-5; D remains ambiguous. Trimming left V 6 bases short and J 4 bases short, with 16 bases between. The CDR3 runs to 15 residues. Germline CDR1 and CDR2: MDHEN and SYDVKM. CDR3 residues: CASRRKGVGNQPQHF. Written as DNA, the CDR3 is TGTGCCAGCAGACGAAAGGGAGTAGGGAATCAGCCCCAGCATTTT.